Shown below are 13 T cell receptor beta chains from a single sample sequenced in a study of shared clonotypes between healthy human individuals. Measured with immunoSEQ multiplex PCR; TCRdb has only the in-frame clones, and not every one. The table shows roughly 490,000 clones, with about 80% occurring only once. The source material was PBMCs. The receptors derive from a woman aged 40-49 years in good health. Some clones in this sample may be carry-over from other donors' samples.

V gene TRBV25-1 combines with J gene TRBJ1-5; D uncertain. Germline CDR1 reads MGHDK; CDR2 reads SYGVNS. This CDR3 has 15 residues. Between the trimmed V and J ends, which lost 3 bases and 0 bases, there was a span of 9 bases. CDR3 bases: TGTGCCAGCAGTGAGGGGTCAAATAGCAATCAGCCCCAGCATTTT. Translating gives CASSEGSNSNQPQHF. Variable domain in full (rest from reference TRBV25-1 and TRBJ1-5): EADIYQTPRYLVIGTGKKITLECSQTMGHDKMYWYQQDPGMELHLIHYSYGVNSTEKGDLSSESTVSRIRTEHFPLTLESARPSHTSQYLCASSEGSNSNQPQHFGDGTRLSIL.

The chain employs TRBV11-2 and TRBJ2-7; 7 bases are shared with TRBD2. The trim removed 4 bases at V and 0 bases at J, leaving 9 bases unmatched. Germline values: CDR1 SGHAT, CDR2 FQNNGV. The CDR3 runs 16 residues. The DNA for the CDR3 is TGTGCCAGCAGCTCCATAGCGGGCCGCAACTCCTACGAGCAGTACTTC. It is translated as CASSSIAGRNSYEQYF.

V and J are TRBV7-2 and TRBJ1-3, with 8 bases lining up with TRBD1. CDR3 length: 15 residues. The ends lost 3 bases at V and 1 base at J; junction bases unmatched: 2. From germline, CDR1 is SGHTA and CDR2 FQGNSA. CDR3 loop: CASSFRTGSGNTIYF. DNA of the CDR3: TGTGCCAGCAGCTTTCGGACAGGGTCTGGAAACACCATATATTTT.

The V and J genes are TRBV18 and TRBJ2-7; the D call may be TRBD1 or TRBD2 (5 bases each). V lost 3 bases to trimming and J lost 5 bases, with 17 bases between them. The germline gives CDR1 KGHSH, CDR2 LQKENI. The CDR3 spans 15 residues. The CDR3 is CASSPTPGRPNEQYF. CDR3 coding DNA: TGTGCCAGCTCACCGACACCGGGACGGCCTAACGAGCAGTACTTC.

This chain connects TRBV7-3 to TRBJ1-1; TRBD1 might be the D (6 bases). Looked up from germline, CDR1 is SGHTA and CDR2 is FQGTGA. The CDR3 has 15 residues. V dropped 5 bases and J dropped 3 bases, with 16 bases sitting between them. CDR3 loop: CASSALTGPYTEAFF. The CDR3 DNA follows: TGTGCCAGCAGCGCCCTGACAGGCCCGTACACTGAAGCTTTCTTT.

V usage is TRBV7-2 and J usage is TRBJ1-4; tentatively, D is TRBD1 (6 bases). The CDR3 extends over 17 amino acids. Trimming removed 5 bases at V and 7 bases at J, with 23 bases between. The germline V gene encodes CDR1 SGHTA and CDR2 FQGNSA. CDR3 coding DNA: TGTGCCAGCAGCCCAAGTGGATGGGGGCGCCAGGGTGAAAAACTGTTTTTT. Translation gives CASSPSGWGRQGEKLFF.

The chain joins TRBV4-1 to TRBJ1-2; D remains ambiguous. Trimming left V 1 base short and J 4 bases short, with 7 bases between. This CDR3 has 13 residues. The germline V gene encodes CDR1 MGHRA and CDR2 YSYEKL. CDR3 in amino acids: CASSQGVGYGYTF. CDR3 DNA: TGCGCCAGCAGCCAAGGTGTGGGCTATGGCTACACCTTC.

The chain uses TRBV12-5 and TRBJ2-2, with D perhaps TRBD1 or TRBD2 (6 bases each). In germline, CDR1 is LGHNT, CDR2 FRNRAP. The V end lost 6 bases, the J end lost 2 bases, and 28 bases lay between the germline ends. This CDR3 has 20 residues. For the CDR3, the DNA is TGTGCTAGTGGCCTCTCGACAGGAGGGGGTTCGGAGAGAAACACCGGGGAGCTGTTTTTT. It encodes CASGLSTGGGSERNTGELFF. Combining the CDR3 with reference TRBV12-5 and TRBJ2-2 gives the whole variable domain DARVTQTPRHKVTEMGQEVTMRCQPILGHNTVFWYRQTMMQGLELLAYFRNRAPLDDSGMPKDRFSAEMPDATLATLKIQPSEPRDSAVYFCASGLSTGGGSERNTGELFFGEGSRLTVL.

In nucleotides, the CDR3 is TGTGCCACCAGCAGAGGGCAAGGGCCCGGGGAGCTGTTTTTT. Amino acid sequence: CATSRGQGPGELFF. J is TRBJ2-2 and V is TRBV15; D is unresolved. V lost 1 base, J lost 6 bases, and 9 bases lay in between. Germline V CDR1 and CDR2: LNHNV, YYDKDF (reference sequence). CDR3 length: 14 amino acids.

This clone was detected only a few times. The chain uses TRBV7-2 and TRBJ2-4; perhaps TRBD1 as D (6 bases). This CDR3 has 12 amino acids. Germline V gene sequence: CDR1 SGHTA, CDR2 FQGNSA. The V gene lost 4 bases and the J gene lost 8 bases, with 9 bases spanning the gap. The CDR3 loop is CASSSDSYIQYF. The CDR3 DNA reads TGTGCCAGCAGCTCGGACAGTTACATTCAGTACTTC. Full variable domain (outside the CDR3, taken from reference TRBV7-2 and TRBJ2-4): GAGVSQSPSNKVTEKGKDVELRCDPISGHTALYWYRQSLGQGLEFLIYFQGNSAPDKSGLPSDRFSAERTGGSVSTLTIQRTQQEDSAVYLCASSSDSYIQYFGAGTRLSVL.

The chain is built from TRBV19 and TRBJ2-3, with 12 bases lining up with TRBD2. After removal of 7 bases from V and 6 bases from J, the junction contained 5 bases not matched to a gene. The CDR3 runs 14 residues. Germline V CDR1 and CDR2: LNHDA, SQIVND (reference sequence). The CDR3 is CASKLAGGGDTQYF. CDR3 sequence (DNA): TGTGCCAGTAAACTAGCGGGAGGAGGGGATACGCAGTATTTT.

This sequence joins TRBV4-3 and TRBJ2-2; D perhaps matches TRBD1 (6 bases). This CDR3 has 14 residues. CDR1 and CDR2 (germline): LGHNA, YSLEER. The V end was cut by 2 bases, the J end by 4 bases, with 8 bases between. The CDR3 reads CASSQNRATGELFF. CDR3 sequence (DNA): TGCGCCAGCAGCCAAAACAGGGCCACCGGGGAGCTGTTTTTT.

The chain employs TRBV4-3 and TRBJ1-5; D is undetermined. Trimming removed 2 bases at V and 2 bases at J, with 4 bases between. The CDR3 consists of 13 residues. Germline values: CDR1 LGHNA, CDR2 YSLEER. This CDR3 reads CASSQFRNQPQHF. In DNA form, the CDR3 reads TGCGCCAGCAGCCAATTTCGCAATCAGCCCCAGCATTTT.